The 20 T cell receptor beta chains below all came from one sample that was sequenced in a study of blood T cell repertoires in COVID-19. TCRdb's table, derived via immunoSEQ multiplex PCR, lists solely in-frame clones and lacks some. The table records about 210,000 clones, 80% to 90% of them present only once. Specimen: peripheral blood. The receptor set was obtained from a man aged 45-60 years with active or convalescent COVID-19.

The CDR3 DNA reads TGCGCCAGCAGTTTAGGAGCTTTTAACTATGGCTACACCTTC. This codes for CASSLGAFNYGYTF. The chain links TRBV5-1 to TRBJ1-2; no definite D call. With 5 bases removed from V and 1 base from J, the gap between germline ends came to 12 bases. Germline CDR1 SGHRS, CDR2 YFSETQ. The CDR3 contains 14 residues.

The V call is TRBV28, the J call TRBJ1-2; possible D gene TRBD1, 6 bases. Germline V gene sequence: CDR1 MDHEN, CDR2 SYDVKM. The CDR3 has 15 residues. Trimming stripped 3 bases from V and 1 base from J, with 12 bases between. Written as DNA, the CDR3 is TGTGCCAGCAGTTTTGTTGGGGGCGTTAACTATGGCTACACCTTC. Amino acids: CASSFVGGVNYGYTF.

The chain combines TRBV19 with TRBJ2-1; 9 bases fit TRBD2. J gave up 8 bases and V 6 bases, and 14 bases lay outside the gene matches. CDR1 is LNHDA, CDR2 SQIVND, per germline (reference sequence). CDR3 length equals 16 residues. The CDR3 is CASSWAGGSGSYEQFF. The CDR3 DNA reads as TGTGCCAGTAGCTGGGCTGGGGGTAGCGGGAGTTATGAGCAGTTCTTC.

This clone appeared a few times. The chain joins TRBV5-4 to TRBJ1-4; D call uncertain. Germline CDR1 SGHNT, CDR2 YYREEE (reference sequence). V was clipped by 1 base and J by 2 bases, with 6 bases between them. This CDR3 region has 14 residues. The CDR3, as DNA: TGTGCCAGCAGCTTGAGAGGGACTAATGAAAAACTGTTTTTT. Translated: CASSLRGTNEKLFF.

The rearrangement joins TRBV14 to TRBJ2-1, with D tentatively TRBD2 (5 bases). In germline, CDR1 is SGHDN, CDR2 FVKESK. CDR3 length: 15 residues. Deletions cut 0 bases from V and 4 bases from J, with 10 bases between. The CDR3 DNA sequence: TGTGCCAGCAGCCAAGATCCGACTATTTACAATGAGCAGTTCTTC. Translated, it gives CASSQDPTIYNEQFF.

The count of this clone is one. V and J are TRBV7-9 and TRBJ1-5, with D maybe TRBD1 (5 bases). Germline values: CDR1 SEHNR, CDR2 FQNEAQ (reference sequence). CDR3 size: 16 residues. V lost 2 bases, J lost 0 bases, and 11 bases lay in between. This chain's CDR3 is CASSLRAGNSNQPQHF. For the CDR3, the DNA is TGTGCCAGCAGCTTACGGGCAGGGAATAGCAATCAGCCCCAGCATTTT.

The gene calls are TRBV28 and TRBJ1-2; perhaps TRBD1 as D (5 bases). The CDR3 contains 13 residues. The germline gives CDR1 MDHEN, CDR2 SYDVKM. V shed 2 bases and J shed 4 bases, with 8 bases lying between them. Written as DNA, the CDR3 is TGTGCCAGCAGTTTAGGGGGGTTCTATGGCTACACCTTC. Its protein is CASSLGGFYGYTF.

The chain joins TRBV6-5 to TRBJ2-7; 12 positions match TRBD2. The trim removed 2 bases at V and 0 bases at J, leaving 2 bases unmatched. The CDR3 runs 16 residues. Germline CDR1 and CDR2: MNHEY and SVGAGI. This chain's CDR3 is CASSYRTSGVSYEQYV. The CDR3 bases are TGTGCCAGCAGTTACCGGACTAGCGGGGTCTCCTACGAGCAGTACGTC.

The chain couples TRBV10-3 to TRBJ1-1; 8 bases fit TRBD1. Germline lookup yields CDR1 ENHRY and CDR2 SYGVKD. V lost 6 bases, J lost 4 bases, and 7 bases stayed unmatched. This CDR3 has 14 residues. The CDR3: CAISPLGQGTEAFF. The CDR3 bases are TGTGCCATCAGCCCCCTAGGACAGGGCACTGAAGCTTTCTTT.

This CDR3 reads CASSQARADSGNTIYF. The CDR3 bases are TGCGCCAGCAGCCAAGCGCGGGCGGACTCTGGAAACACCATATATTTT. This chain links TRBV4-1 with TRBJ1-3, with D hard to call. The V gene lost 1 base and the J gene lost 0 bases, with 10 bases spanning the gap. This CDR3 spans 16 amino acids. The germline V gene encodes CDR1 MGHRA and CDR2 YSYEKL.

The V call is TRBV15, the J call TRBJ2-5, with TRBD2 identical over 12 bases. From germline, CDR1 is LNHNV and CDR2 YYDKDF (reference sequence). The V gene end was trimmed by 3 bases and the J gene end by 7 bases; junction bases not matched to a gene: 9. This CDR3 has 16 residues. The DNA of the CDR3 is TGTGCCACCAGCAGGAAAGGGGAACTAGCGGGGGGGACCCAGTACTTC. Its translation is CATSRKGELAGGTQYF.

This clone was seen only a few times. The chain combines TRBV6-5 with TRBJ2-1; tentatively, D is TRBD1 (5 bases). Germline V gives CDR1 MNHEY, CDR2 SVGAGI. This CDR3 region has 13 residues. V was shortened by 4 bases and J by 7 bases, with 11 bases between the two germline ends. The CDR3 DNA reads as TGTGCCAGCAGTTCCCGACAGATTAATGAGCAGTTCTTC. Its translation: CASSSRQINEQFF.

The chain joins TRBV7-2 to TRBJ1-2; D gene ambiguous. Germline CDR1 and CDR2: SGHTA and FQGNSA. This CDR3 spans 12 amino acids. V was clipped by 0 bases and J by 8 bases, with 7 bases between them. As DNA, the CDR3 is TGTGCCAGCAGCTTAGCCCGCTACGGCTACACCTTC. Amino acid sequence: CASSLARYGYTF.

The chain joins TRBV2 to TRBJ2-5; possibly TRBD2 for D (6 bases). V was pared by 10 bases and J by 3 bases, with 15 bases between. CDR1 SNHLY and CDR2 FYNNEI come from the germline V gene. This CDR3 region has 13 residues. The CDR3: CAKKGGKKETQYF. In nucleotides, the CDR3 is TGTGCCAAAAAAGGCGGGAAAAAAGAGACCCAGTACTTC.

V is TRBV6-5 and J is TRBJ2-5, with TRBD2 matching over 8 bases. CDR3 length: 12 residues. Germline V gene lookup returns CDR1 MNHEY and CDR2 SVGAGI. V gave up 0 bases and J gave up 12 bases; unmatched junction bases: 3. DNA for the CDR3: TGTGCCAGCAGTTACTCCGGGAGGGGAGAGTACTTC. Protein sequence: CASSYSGRGEYF.

The chain is built from TRBV20-1 and TRBJ1-4, with a weak D call TRBD1 (5 bases). Germline lookup yields CDR1 DFQATT and CDR2 SNEGSKA (reference sequence). Between the trimmed V and J ends, which lost 3 bases and 0 bases, there was a span of 14 bases. The CDR3 loop spans 16 amino acids. Written as DNA, the CDR3 is TGCAGTGCTAGTCCCACAGGAGCCGCAACTAATGAAAAACTGTTTTTT. This translates into CSASPTGAATNEKLFF.

V gene TRBV2 combines with J gene TRBJ2-2; D unresolved. With 7 bases removed from V and 0 bases from J, the gap between germline ends came to 9 bases. CDR1 is SNHLY and CDR2 is FYNNEI in the germline V gene. The CDR3 consists of 14 residues. This chain's CDR3 is CASKQDSNTGELFF. The CDR3 nucleotides read TGTGCCAGCAAGCAGGATTCGAACACCGGGGAGCTGTTTTTT.

The rearrangement uses TRBV7-8 and TRBJ2-3; a possible D gene is TRBD1 (5 bases). The CDR3 extends over 14 amino acids. CDR1 SGHVS and CDR2 FQNEAQ come from the germline V gene. V lost 7 bases to trimming and J lost 1 base, with 12 bases between them. The CDR3 nucleotides are TGTGCCAGCAAGGTCCAGGGTGGCACAGATACGCAGTATTTT. Protein sequence: CASKVQGGTDTQYF.

CDR3 residues: CASSLSGGEQYF. CDR3 DNA: TGTGCCAGCAGCTTGTCGGGTGGAGAGCAGTACTTC. This chain uses TRBV5-6 with TRBJ2-7; D not certain. Germline CDR1 reads SGHDT; CDR2 reads YYEEEE. This CDR3 has 12 amino acids. The V end was cut by 1 base, the J end by 7 bases, with 9 bases between.

The chain couples TRBV5-1 to TRBJ2-3, with 9 positions matching TRBD1. Germline-derived CDR1 and CDR2 are SGHRS and YFSETQ. The trim removed 5 bases at V and 3 bases at J, leaving 4 bases unmatched. The CDR3 runs to 14 residues. The CDR3 coding sequence is TGCGCCAGCAGATCCGGGACAGGGACAGATACGCAGTATTTT. It encodes CASRSGTGTDTQYF.